This T cell receptor (beta chain) was recovered during a study of liver allograft versus peripheral blood T cells. The wider study: In transplanted livers, T cell receptor repertoires were compared with those found in the recipients' peripheral blood.

TCRdb reanalysed the reads using MiXCR and keeps one entry per CDR3 protein. The table shows 6,000 or so distinct CDR3 sequences, with about a sixth occurring only once. This CDR3 is built from 12 residues. Deletions cut 6 bases from V and 0 bases from J, with 6 bases between. The germline V gene encodes CDR1 MNHEY and CDR2 SVGEGT. This clonotype was counted only a few times. The chain uses TRBV6-2 or TRBV6-3 and TRBJ2-7, with unresolved D. This receptor was identified in a human patient who had a liver transplant. Some T cells may be the graft donor's. The CDR3 DNA reads as TGTGCCAGCAGATATGACTCCTACGAGCAGTACTTC. Translating it yields CASRYDSYEQYF.